This T cell receptor beta chain was sequenced during a study of tumor and adjacent non-tumor tissue in lung cancer. For the study at large: There were 11 to 13 adenocarcinoma, a couple of squamous cell carcinoma and 1 small cell lung cancer cases. Samples averaged approximately 4.2 million productive TCRbeta reads each. Findings and caveats of the study: In normal lung, the top 100 clones were significantly more dominant than in tumor.

No cell sorting was done before RNA was extracted from the tissue. The library came from three nested PCR rounds adapted from ARM-PCR protocols. TCRdb ran MiXCR on the multiplex PCR reads and lists one entry per CDR3 protein. The data contain approximately 130,000 distinct CDR3 sequences, around three fifths of them singletons. In the case of this clonotype: Antigen: not known. This may come from a read error, since a much larger clone is one base off.

This sequence originates from a man in his thirties or forties with non-small cell lung cancer. Sample: lung tumor tissue.

The CDR3 DNA follows: TGCAGCGTTACCCGAGGGCCAGCCGGCTGGATCCAGTTCTTC. Its protein is CSVTRGPAGWIQFF. This chain joins TRBV29-1 and TRBJ2-1; the D gene is possibly TRBD2 (5 bases). Per the germline V gene, CDR1 is SQVTM and CDR2 is ANQGSEA. Trimming took off 5 bases at V and 13 bases at J, with 24 bases between the two ends. The CDR3 loop spans 14 amino acids.